These 14 T cell receptor beta chains originate from one sample sequenced in a study of monozygotic twins with inflammatory bowel disease. One entry per CDR3 protein, without DNA, is what TCRdb gives after re-calling the 5' RACE reads. Its clone listing holds more than 85,000 distinct CDR3 sequences. Sequences were obtained from blood. Receptors originate from a human donor with ulcerative colitis or Crohn's disease, or a healthy co-twin of an affected twin (not recorded which).

The CDR3 protein is CASSLEVRDNEQFF. The chain is built from TRBV5-4 and TRBJ2-1; TCRdb designates TRBD2, a call that cannot be tested without DNA. Germline assignment: CDR1 SGHNT and CDR2 YYREEE (reference sequence). The CDR3 runs to 14 residues.

The chain combines TRBV19 with TRBJ2-1; as DNA is missing, the TRBD1 call by TCRdb cannot be tested. Germline V gives CDR1 LNHDA, CDR2 SQIVND (reference sequence). The CDR3 is 15 amino acids. CDR3 protein: CASSGGFSSYNEQFF.

The chain recombines TRBV15 with TRBJ2-5; TCRdb lists TRBD1, though no DNA is available to test this call. Per the germline V gene, CDR1 is LNHNV and CDR2 is YYDKDF (reference sequence). This CDR3 region has 12 residues. CDR3 residues: CATRDIQETQYF.

This rearrangement joins TRBV2 to TRBJ2-7. Germline V CDR1 and CDR2: SNHLY, FYNNEI. The CDR3 length is 16 residues. This chain's CDR3 is CASSESLLGSPYEQYF.

The rearrangement links TRBV4-2 to TRBJ2-1; TCRdb's D gene call, TRBD2, goes unchecked for lack of DNA. CDR1 is LGHNA, CDR2 YNFKEQ, per germline. This CDR3 is built from 15 residues. The CDR3 loop reads CASSHQREKQNEQFF.

The genes are TRBV29-1 and TRBJ2-1; TCRdb returns TRBD2, unconfirmable since there is no DNA. The germline V gene has CDR1 SQVTM and CDR2 ANQGSEA. This CDR3 comprises 15 residues. This CDR3 reads CSVEEISGSVNEQFF.

The chain links TRBV29-1 to TRBJ2-2; TCRdb's assignment of TRBD1 cannot be checked, as there is no DNA. This CDR3 has 15 amino acids. CDR1 is SQVTM and CDR2 is ANQGSEA in the germline V gene. CDR3 protein: CSVEVAGQPTGELFF.

The chain couples TRBV5-1 to TRBJ2-1; TCRdb's D call of TRBD2 is untestable without DNA. Germline V gene data show CDR1 as SGHRS and CDR2 as YFSETQ. The CDR3 runs 17 residues. The CDR3 reads CASRQESSGGFNNEQFF.

The chain carries TRBV18 and TRBJ1-2; TCRdb's D gene call, TRBD1, goes unchecked for lack of DNA. The CDR3 is 13 amino acids. Germline CDR1 and CDR2: KGHSH and LQKENI. The CDR3 protein is CASSPGHSYGYTF. The full variable domain, its missing parts supplied by reference TRBV18 and TRBJ1-2, is NAGVMQNPRHLVRRRGQEARLRCSPMKGHSHVYWYRQLPEEGLKFMVYLQKENIIDESGMPKERFSAEFPKEGPSILRIQQVVRGDSAAYFCASSPGHSYGYTFGSGTRLTVV.

The rearrangement joins TRBV11-3 to TRBJ2-1; checking the TCRdb D call of TRBD1 is not possible without DNA. CDR3 size: 13 residues. Germline assignment: CDR1 SGHNT and CDR2 YENEEA. The CDR3 protein is CASSPKQGGEQFF.

This chain uses TRBV11-2 with TRBJ2-5. The CDR3 loop spans 13 amino acids. The germline gives CDR1 SGHAT, CDR2 FQNNGV. This CDR3 is CASSFNSWETQYF.

The rearrangement joins TRBV7-8 to TRBJ2-5; the D call of TRBD1 rests on TCRdb alone, since no DNA is present to check it. This CDR3 spans 16 amino acids. Germline V lookup: CDR1 SGHVS, CDR2 FQNEAQ. CDR3 amino acids: CASSLGLGTPQETQYF.

The CDR3 sequence: CASTEGGLEKFF. The chain couples TRBV7-9 to TRBJ2-1; the TCRdb call, TRBD1, lacks DNA for checking. The CDR3 covers 12 residues. CDR1 is SEHNR, CDR2 FQNEAQ, per germline (reference sequence).

The chain combines TRBV21-1 with TRBJ1-4. TRBV21-1 is classified as a pseudogene. The CDR3 has 15 amino acids. The CDR3: CASSKVRIGPEKLFF.